The following is a T cell receptor (beta chain) sequence with its context. It was CD45RO-negative cells, positively selected for CCR7, that made up naive CD8 cells, with terminally differentiated effector memory CD45RA+ cells excluded. These data are taken from a study of shared clonotypes between healthy human individuals. About the study: Each donor's CD4 naive and CD4 memory cells filled three plates apiece, CD8 naive two, and CD8 memory one.

The assay ran at deep level. The data were produced by immunoSEQ multiplex PCR, yet TCRdb's version contains in-frame clones alone and is incomplete. The sample carries under 850,000 clones, more than 85% recorded once. Sequences were obtained from naive CD8+ T cells sorted from blood. The clonotype comes from a man aged 30-40 years in good health.

CDR3 DNA sequence: TGTGCCAGCAGCTCAGCCGGGACAGGGGAGGATACGCAGTATTTT. The encoded protein is CASSSAGTGEDTQYF. The gene calls are TRBV11-1 and TRBJ2-3; 10 nucleotides align to TRBD1. The germline V gene has CDR1 SGHAT and CDR2 FQDESV (reference sequence). The junction had 7 bases not matched to a gene; V was cut back by 4 bases and J by 6 bases. This CDR3 is 15 amino acids long.